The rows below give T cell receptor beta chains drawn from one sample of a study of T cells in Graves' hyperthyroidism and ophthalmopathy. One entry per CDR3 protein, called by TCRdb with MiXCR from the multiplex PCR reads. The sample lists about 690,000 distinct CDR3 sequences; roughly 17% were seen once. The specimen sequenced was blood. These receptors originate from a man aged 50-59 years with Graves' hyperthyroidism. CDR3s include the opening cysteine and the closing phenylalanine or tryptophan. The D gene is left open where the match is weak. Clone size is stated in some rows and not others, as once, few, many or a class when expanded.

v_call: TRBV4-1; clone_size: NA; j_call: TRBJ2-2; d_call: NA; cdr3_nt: TGCGCCAGCAGCCAAGACCCCGGCGGGGAGCTGTTTTTT; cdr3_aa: CASSQDPGGELFF
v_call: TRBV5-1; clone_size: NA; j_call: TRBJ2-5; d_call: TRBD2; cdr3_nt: TGCGCCAGCAGCGGACTAGCGTTCGGGGAGACCCAGTACTTC; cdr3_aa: CASSGLAFGETQYF
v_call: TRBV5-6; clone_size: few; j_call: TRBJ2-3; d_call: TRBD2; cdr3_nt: TGTGCCAGCAGCCCACTGACTAGCGGCCTCACAGATACGCAGTATTTT; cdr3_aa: CASSPLTSGLTDTQYF
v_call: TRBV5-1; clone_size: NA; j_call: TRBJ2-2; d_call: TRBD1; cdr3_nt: TGCGCCAGCAGCTTGGAGGGACAGGGGCCGGGCACCGGGGAGCTGTTTTTT; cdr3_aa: CASSLEGQGPGTGELFF
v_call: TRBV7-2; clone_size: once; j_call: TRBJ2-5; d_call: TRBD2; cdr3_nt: TGTGCCAGCAGCTTAGCGGCTAGCGGGGGGGGAGAGACCCAGTACTTC; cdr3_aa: CASSLAASGGGETQYF
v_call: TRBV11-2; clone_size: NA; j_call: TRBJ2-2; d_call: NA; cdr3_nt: TGTGCCAGCAGCTGGGGCAGGGCGCGGGCCGGGGAGCTGTTTTTT; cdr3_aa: CASSWGRARAGELFF
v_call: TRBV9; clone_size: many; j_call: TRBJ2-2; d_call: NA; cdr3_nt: TGTGCCAGCAGCGTAGGTCAGGGAACGAACACCGGGGAGCTGTTTTTT; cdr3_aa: CASSVGQGTNTGELFF
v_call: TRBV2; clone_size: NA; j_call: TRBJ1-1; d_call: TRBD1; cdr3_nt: TGTGCCAGCAGCCGACTTCAGGGGGCGACGAACACGGAAGCTTTCTTT; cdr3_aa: CASSRLQGATNTEAFF
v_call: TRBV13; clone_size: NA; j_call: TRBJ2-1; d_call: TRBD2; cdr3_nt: TGTGCCAGCAGCTCGGGCGGACTAGCGGGAGGAATGGGCAATGAGCAGTTCTTC; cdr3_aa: CASSSGGLAGGMGNEQFF
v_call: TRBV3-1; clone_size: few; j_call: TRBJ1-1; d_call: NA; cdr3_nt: TGTGCCAGCAGCCAAGATATACAGGGTCCCAATACTGAAGCTTTCTTT; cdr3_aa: CASSQDIQGPNTEAFF
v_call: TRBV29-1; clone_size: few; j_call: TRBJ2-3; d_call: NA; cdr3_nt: TGCAGCGTAGACACGGGGGCGGCAGATACGCAGTATTTT; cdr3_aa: CSVDTGAADTQYF
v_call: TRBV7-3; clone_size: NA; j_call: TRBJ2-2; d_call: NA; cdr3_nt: TGTGCCAGCAGCTCACAGGGACCTACGAACACCGGGGAGCTGTTTTTT; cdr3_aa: CASSSQGPTNTGELFF
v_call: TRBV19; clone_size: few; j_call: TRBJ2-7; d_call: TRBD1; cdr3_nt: TGTGCCAGTAGTGCCTACAGGGGGAAATCCTACGAGCAGTACTTC; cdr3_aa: CASSAYRGKSYEQYF
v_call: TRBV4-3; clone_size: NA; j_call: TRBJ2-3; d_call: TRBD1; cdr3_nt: TGCGCCAGCAGCCAAGAATGGGACAGGGCCGCAGATACGCAGTATTTT; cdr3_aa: CASSQEWDRAADTQYF
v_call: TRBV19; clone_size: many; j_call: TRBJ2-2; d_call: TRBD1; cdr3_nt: TGTGCCACCTCGACAGGGGGAAACATCGGGGAGCTGTTTTTT; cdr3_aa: CATSTGGNIGELFF
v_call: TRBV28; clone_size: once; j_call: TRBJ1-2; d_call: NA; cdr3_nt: TGTGCCATCACACAGGTTATCTATGGCTACACCTTC; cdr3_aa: CAITQVIYGYTF
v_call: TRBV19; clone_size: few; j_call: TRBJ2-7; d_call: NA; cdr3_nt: TGTGCCAGTAGTATGTTTGGGTCCTCAACCTACGAGCAGTACTTC; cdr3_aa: CASSMFGSSTYEQYF
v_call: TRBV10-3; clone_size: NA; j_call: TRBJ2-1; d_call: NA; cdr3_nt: TGTGCCATCAGTGTAGACATTTACTCCTACAATGAGCAGTTCTTC; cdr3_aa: CAISVDIYSYNEQFF
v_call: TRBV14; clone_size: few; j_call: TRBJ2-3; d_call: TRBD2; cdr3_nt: TGTGCCAGCAGCCAAGGACTAGCGGGTTTCACAGATACGCAGTATTTT; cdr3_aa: CASSQGLAGFTDTQYF
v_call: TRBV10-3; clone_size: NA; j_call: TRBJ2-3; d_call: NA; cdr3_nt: TGTGCCATCAGCCCAGGACAGGGGGTTACTAGCGGGAACACAGATACGCAGTATTTT; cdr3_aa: CAISPGQGVTSGNTDTQYF
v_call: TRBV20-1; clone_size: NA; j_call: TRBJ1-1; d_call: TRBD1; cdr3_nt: TGCAGTGCTTCGGGTCCCACAGGGGGCTGGAACACTGAAGCTTTCTTT; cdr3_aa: CSASGPTGGWNTEAFF
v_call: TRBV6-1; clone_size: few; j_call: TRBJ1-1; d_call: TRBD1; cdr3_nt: TGTGCCAGCAGGAGATCCGGGACAGCCCTTGAAGCTTTCTTT; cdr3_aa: CASRRSGTALEAFF
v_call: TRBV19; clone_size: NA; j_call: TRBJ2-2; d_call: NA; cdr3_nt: TGTGCCAGTAGTATAGGTGGGGGGAACACCGGGGAGCTGTTTTTT; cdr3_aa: CASSIGGGNTGELFF
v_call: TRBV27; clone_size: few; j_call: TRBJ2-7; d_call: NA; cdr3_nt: TGTGCCAGCAGTGGGAACAACTACGAGCAGTACTTC; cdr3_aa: CASSGNNYEQYF
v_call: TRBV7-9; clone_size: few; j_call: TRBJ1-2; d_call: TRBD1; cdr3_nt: TGTGCCAGCAGGCCTCCGGGACAGGGTTATGGCTACACCTTC; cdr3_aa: CASRPPGQGYGYTF
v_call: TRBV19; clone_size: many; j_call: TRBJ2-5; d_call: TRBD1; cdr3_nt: TGTGCCAGCAAACGACAGGGTTTTCAAGAGACCCAGTACTTC; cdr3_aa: CASKRQGFQETQYF
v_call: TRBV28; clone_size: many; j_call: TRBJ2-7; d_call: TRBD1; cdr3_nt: TGTGCCAGCAGTTTAAGTTCCTCCGGGACAGCTTACGAGCAGTACTTC; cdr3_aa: CASSLSSSGTAYEQYF
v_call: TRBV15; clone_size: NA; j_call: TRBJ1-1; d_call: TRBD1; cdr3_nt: TGTGCCACCAGCAGAGATCGTGGGACAGGGGCGGATGCTTTCTTT; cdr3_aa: CATSRDRGTGADAFF
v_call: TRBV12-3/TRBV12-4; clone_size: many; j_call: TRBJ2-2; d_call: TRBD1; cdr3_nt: TGTGCCAGCAGTTTAGACAGGGGGGTCACCGGGGAGCTGTTTTTT; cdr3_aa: CASSLDRGVTGELFF
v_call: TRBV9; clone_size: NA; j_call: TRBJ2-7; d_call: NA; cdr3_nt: TGTGCCAGCAGCGTGAGTAGAGTCGACGAGCAGTACTTC; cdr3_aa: CASSVSRVDEQYF
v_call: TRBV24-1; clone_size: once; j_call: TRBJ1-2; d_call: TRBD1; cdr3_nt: TGTGCCACCAGTGACCACAGGGGTAGCGGCTATGGCTACACCTTC; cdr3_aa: CATSDHRGSGYGYTF
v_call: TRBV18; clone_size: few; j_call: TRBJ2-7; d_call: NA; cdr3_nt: TGTGCCAGCTCACCAAGAAAGGGATACTACGAGCAGTACTTC; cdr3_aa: CASSPRKGYYEQYF
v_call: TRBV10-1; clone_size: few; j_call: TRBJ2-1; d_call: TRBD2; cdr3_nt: TGCGCCAGCAGTGAGTCACGGGCGCCGGGAGGCTACAATGAGCAGTTCTTC; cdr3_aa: CASSESRAPGGYNEQFF
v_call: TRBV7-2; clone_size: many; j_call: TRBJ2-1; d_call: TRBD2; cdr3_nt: TGTGCCAGCAGCTTAGCGTCTAGCGGGACCAACAATGAGCAGTTCTTC; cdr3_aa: CASSLASSGTNNEQFF
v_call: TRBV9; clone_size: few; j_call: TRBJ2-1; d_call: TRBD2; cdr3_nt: TGTGCCAGCAGTGCTTCGGGACTAGCAATTAACGATGAGCAGTTCTTC; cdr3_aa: CASSASGLAINDEQFF
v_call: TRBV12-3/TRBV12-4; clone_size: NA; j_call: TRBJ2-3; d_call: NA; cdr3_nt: TGTGCCAGCAGTTTGAAGGGATGGAGCACAGATACGCAGTATTTT; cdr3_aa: CASSLKGWSTDTQYF
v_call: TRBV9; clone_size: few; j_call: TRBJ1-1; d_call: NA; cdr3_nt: TGTGCCAGCGGCTCGACAGGAACTGAAGCTTTCTTT; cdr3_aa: CASGSTGTEAFF
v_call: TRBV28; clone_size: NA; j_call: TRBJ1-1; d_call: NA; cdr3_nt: TGTGCCAGCAGGGTGGCAACCTTGAACACTGAAGCTTTCTTT; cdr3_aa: CASRVATLNTEAFF
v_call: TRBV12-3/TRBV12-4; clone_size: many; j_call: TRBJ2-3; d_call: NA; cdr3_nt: TGTGCCAGCAGGGACCCCCTAGGCACAGATACGCAGTATTTT; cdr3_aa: CASRDPLGTDTQYF
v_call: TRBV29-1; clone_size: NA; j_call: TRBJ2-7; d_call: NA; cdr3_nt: TGCAGCGTTGAAGACAGGGTATCTTCCTACGAGCAGTACTTC; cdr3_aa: CSVEDRVSSYEQYF
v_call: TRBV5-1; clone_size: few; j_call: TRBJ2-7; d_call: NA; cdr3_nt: TGCGCCAGCAGCCCCTCTGCGGCTTCCTACGAGCAGTACTTC; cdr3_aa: CASSPSAASYEQYF
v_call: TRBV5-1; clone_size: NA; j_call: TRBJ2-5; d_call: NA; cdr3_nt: TGCGCCAGCAGCTTGAATCGGGACGGCTTCTTTAGGGACTTC; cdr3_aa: CASSLNRDGFFRDF
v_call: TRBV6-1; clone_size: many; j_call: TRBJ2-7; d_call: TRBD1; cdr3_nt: TGTGCCAGCAGTCAGGGACAGGGTGCCTACGAGCAGTACTTC; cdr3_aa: CASSQGQGAYEQYF